This T cell receptor beta chain was sequenced for a study of metastatic and nonmetastatic thyroid tumors. Across the whole study: Comparison of repertoires was carried out across blood and tumor or nodule tissue from malignant and benign thyroid patients.

Germline V CDR1 and CDR2: MGHDK, SYGVNS. Trimming removed 7 bases from V and 4 bases from J; junction bases left unmatched: 6. This CDR3 is built from 15 residues. This clone was observed a handful of times. Antigen unknown. Thyroid surgery was preceded by no treatment in any patient. Findings of the study overall: According to reports, the diversity of TCR beta was significantly higher in malignant thyroid tumors than in benign nodules, and this held in both blood and tumor samples.

Original methodology: What underpinned the distant-metastasis classifier for papillary thyroid cancer was the set of CDR3 differences across clinicopathological groups. MiXCR re-clonotyped the PCR reads for TCRdb. TCRdb, rather than the study authors, made the V and J calls. The sample has tens of thousands of clones; approximately 19% are singletons. Sequenced input: blood. The chain is built from TRBV25-1 and TRBJ2-7, with TRBD2 identical over 14 bases. The clonotype was recovered from a male donor with papillary thyroid cancer or a benign thyroid nodule (not recorded which). Some clones in this sample may be carry-over from other donors' samples. The CDR3 sequence is CASTGLAGAVYEQYF. The CDR3 coding sequence is TGTGCCAGCACGGGACTAGCGGGAGCCGTTTACGAGCAGTACTTC.